Listed below are T cell receptor beta chains from one sample, sequenced in a study of patients and donors after allogeneic stem cell transplantation. TCRdb reprocessed the RT-PCR reads with MiXCR, giving one entry per CDR3 protein. The sample has almost 90,000 distinct CDR3 sequences, around 5% seen once; the top ten hold 2.6%. Sequenced: blood, either unsorted or a sorted T cell fraction (not recorded which). These receptors were collected from a human donor who was either an allogeneic HSCT recipient or a stem cell or donor lymphocyte infusion donor (not recorded which). It is not recorded whose cells these are; they may come from a transplant donor. The CDR3 runs from the conserved cysteine through the conserved F or W. Fields, in order: D gene, clone size, J gene, V gene, CDR3 protein, CDR3 DNA. A D gene is named only where the DNA matches it firmly. Some rows have no size entry. The others give once, few or many, or a class for an expanded clone.

D: .
size: many
J: TRBJ2-7
V: TRBV28
CDR3: CASRSRSYEQYF
DNA: TGTGCCAGCAGAAGTCGTTCCTACGAGCAGTACTTC

D: .
size: many
J: TRBJ1-2
V: TRBV11-2
CDR3: CASSLDRGFDYGYTF
DNA: TGTGCCAGCAGCTTAGATAGGGGGTTTGACTATGGCTACACCTTC

D: .
size: .
J: TRBJ1-1
V: TRBV3-1
CDR3: CASSAGLENTEAFF
DNA: TGTGCCAGCAGCGCGGGGCTTGAGAACACTGAAGCTTTCTTT

D: TRBD2
size: .
J: TRBJ2-7
V: TRBV20-1
CDR3: CSATRRGGLVHEQYF
DNA: TGCAGTGCTACCCGCCGGGGGGGGCTAGTCCACGAGCAGTACTTC

D: .
size: many
J: TRBJ2-3
V: TRBV5-1
CDR3: CASSPTLTDTQYF
DNA: TGCGCCAGCAGCCCTACCCTTACAGATACGCAGTATTTT

D: .
size: few
J: TRBJ2-3
V: TRBV5-8
CDR3: CATYTQYF
DNA: TGTGCCACCTATACGCAGTATTTT

D: TRBD2
size: many
J: TRBJ2-3
V: TRBV19
CDR3: CASSIGASGRLVGTQYF
DNA: TGTGCCAGTAGTATAGGCGCGAGCGGGAGGCTGGTTGGTACGCAGTATTTT

D: TRBD2
size: many
J: TRBJ2-7
V: TRBV4-1
CDR3: CASSQDGGLAGGPRYEQYF
DNA: TGCGCCAGCAGCCAAGATGGGGGACTAGCGGGAGGGCCTCGGTACGAGCAGTACTTC

D: .
size: many
J: TRBJ1-1
V: TRBV5-1
CDR3: CASSSQRGNTEAFF
DNA: TGCGCCAGCAGCTCCCAAAGGGGGAACACTGAAGCTTTCTTT

D: .
size: few
J: TRBJ2-7
V: TRBV28
CDR3: CASSLPHRSYEQYF
DNA: TGTGCCAGCAGTTTACCCCACCGTTCCTACGAGCAGTACTTC

D: .
size: many
J: TRBJ2-5
V: TRBV18
CDR3: CASSPPRGGQETQYF
DNA: TGTGCCAGCTCACCACCAAGGGGTGGGCAAGAGACCCAGTACTTC

D: .
size: many
J: TRBJ2-2
V: TRBV4-2
CDR3: CASSQEWDPSNTGELFF
DNA: TGTGCCAGCAGCCAAGAATGGGACCCCTCGAACACCGGGGAGCTGTTTTTT

D: .
size: many
J: TRBJ1-2
V: TRBV20-1
CDR3: CSAGGIGIEQYGYTF
DNA: TGCAGTGCGGGAGGTATCGGGATTGAACAGTATGGCTACACCTTC

D: TRBD1
size: .
J: TRBJ2-1
V: TRBV20-1
CDR3: CSARSRTGTHEQFF
DNA: TGCAGTGCCCGCTCCCGGACAGGGACTCATGAGCAGTTCTTC

D: TRBD2
size: many
J: TRBJ2-7
V: TRBV19
CDR3: CASSPQGTSGTYEQYF
DNA: TGTGCCAGTAGTCCCCAAGGGACTAGCGGGACCTACGAGCAGTACTTC

D: .
size: many
J: TRBJ1-1
V: TRBV3-1
CDR3: CASMPRAGGTEAFF
DNA: TGTGCCAGCATGCCTCGGGCGGGGGGCACTGAAGCTTTCTTT

D: .
size: few
J: TRBJ2-1
V: TRBV6-1
CDR3: CASSRTAYNEQFF
DNA: TGTGCCAGCAGTAGGACCGCGTACAATGAGCAGTTCTTC

D: .
size: few
J: TRBJ2-7
V: TRBV18
CDR3: CASSRGTRSYEQYF
DNA: TGTGCCAGCTCACGAGGGACCCGATCCTACGAGCAGTACTTC

D: .
size: many
J: TRBJ1-1
V: TRBV6-1
CDR3: CASSEAVPAGRAFF
DNA: TGTGCCAGCAGTGAAGCTGTTCCGGCGGGGCGAGCTTTCTTT

D: .
size: many
J: TRBJ1-5
V: TRBV4-1
CDR3: CASSQVGQQQPQHF
DNA: TGCGCCAGCAGCCAAGTAGGACAGCAACAGCCCCAGCATTTT

D: .
size: many
J: TRBJ2-5
V: TRBV4-1
CDR3: CASSLPYEGSRETQYF
DNA: TGCGCCAGCAGCCTTCCCTACGAGGGGAGCAGGGAGACCCAGTACTTC

D: TRBD2
size: many
J: TRBJ2-1
V: TRBV24-1
CDR3: CATSDLPLAGVNEQFF
DNA: TGTGCCACCAGTGATTTGCCCTTAGCGGGAGTGAATGAGCAGTTCTTC

D: .
size: many
J: TRBJ2-1
V: TRBV7-8
CDR3: CASSAHNEQFF
DNA: TGTGCCAGCAGCGCCCACAATGAGCAGTTCTTC

D: .
size: few
J: TRBJ2-1
V: TRBV12-3/TRBV12-4
CDR3: CASSLTINEQFF
DNA: TGTGCCAGCAGTTTGACCATAAATGAGCAGTTCTTC

D: .
size: many
J: TRBJ2-5
V: TRBV5-1
CDR3: CASSLGQQETQYF
DNA: TGCGCCAGCAGCTTGGGGCAACAAGAGACCCAGTACTTC

D: TRBD1
size: .
J: TRBJ1-4
V: TRBV5-4
CDR3: CASSLGPGQGNEKLFF
DNA: TGTGCCAGCAGCTTGGGCCCGGGACAGGGGAATGAAAAACTGTTTTTT

D: .
size: many
J: TRBJ2-2
V: TRBV12-3/TRBV12-4
CDR3: CASREQGTGELFF
DNA: TGTGCCAGCAGAGAACAGGGCACCGGGGAGCTGTTTTTT

D: .
size: many
J: TRBJ2-3
V: TRBV11-1
CDR3: CASSPGLLDTQYF
DNA: TGTGCCAGCAGCCCCGGGTTACTAGATACGCAGTATTTT

D: TRBD2
size: many
J: TRBJ2-1
V: TRBV9
CDR3: CASSVGTSNYNEQFF
DNA: TGTGCCAGCAGCGTAGGGACTAGCAACTACAATGAGCAGTTCTTC

D: .
size: .
J: TRBJ2-7
V: TRBV19
CDR3: CASSIAPAYEQYF
DNA: TGTGCCAGTAGTATAGCCCCAGCATACGAGCAGTACTTC

D: .
size: many
J: TRBJ2-3
V: TRBV7-9
CDR3: CASSFDHTDTQYF
DNA: TGTGCCAGCAGCTTCGACCACACAGATACGCAGTATTTT

D: TRBD1
size: many
J: TRBJ1-1
V: TRBV4-1
CDR3: CASSDRQGRMNTEAFF
DNA: TGCGCCAGCAGCGATCGACAGGGGCGAATGAACACTGAAGCTTTCTTT

D: .
size: many
J: TRBJ2-7
V: TRBV11-2
CDR3: CASSLDLSGSVYEQYF
DNA: TGTGCCAGCAGCTTAGATCTAAGCGGTTCTGTCTACGAGCAGTACTTC

D: TRBD1
size: few
J: TRBJ2-3
V: TRBV5-4
CDR3: CASSPDREDTQYF
DNA: TGTGCCAGCAGCCCGGACAGGGAAGATACGCAGTATTTT

D: TRBD2
size: many
J: TRBJ2-1
V: TRBV12-3/TRBV12-4
CDR3: CASSSKPTTSGRIRSYNEQFF
DNA: TGTGCCAGCAGTTCCAAACCGACCACTAGCGGGAGGATACGCTCCTACAATGAGCAGTTCTTC

D: .
size: many
J: TRBJ2-3
V: TRBV7-9
CDR3: CASSFQQTDTQYF
DNA: TGTGCCAGCAGCTTCCAGCAAACAGATACGCAGTATTTT

D: .
size: many
J: TRBJ2-5
V: TRBV7-3
CDR3: CASSPSPGRGETQYF
DNA: TGTGCCAGCAGCCCCTCCCCCGGTAGGGGAGAGACCCAGTACTTC

D: .
size: many
J: TRBJ1-5
V: TRBV3-1
CDR3: CASSPMPDQPQHF
DNA: TGTGCCAGCAGCCCCATGCCCGACCAGCCCCAGCATTTT

D: .
size: many
J: TRBJ2-1
V: TRBV4-2
CDR3: CASSQELGGGEQFF
DNA: TGTGCCAGCAGCCAAGAGCTAGGCGGAGGCGAGCAGTTCTTC

D: .
size: many
J: TRBJ2-1
V: TRBV6-2/TRBV6-3
CDR3: CASSYSVGEQFF
DNA: TGTGCCAGCAGTTACTCTGTCGGGGAGCAGTTCTTC

D: .
size: many
J: TRBJ2-7
V: TRBV5-4
CDR3: CASSFGTAYEQYF
DNA: TGTGCCAGCAGCTTTGGGACTGCCTACGAGCAGTACTTC

D: TRBD2
size: many
J: TRBJ2-5
V: TRBV7-9
CDR3: CASRKPSGGGETQYF
DNA: TGTGCCAGCAGGAAGCCCAGCGGGGGCGGGGAGACCCAGTACTTC

D: .
size: .
J: TRBJ1-2
V: TRBV19
CDR3: CASSGLGPGRTGYTF
DNA: TGTGCCAGTAGTGGCCTCGGGCCAGGGAGGACTGGCTACACCTTC

D: TRBD2
size: few
J: TRBJ2-7
V: TRBV6-1
CDR3: CASSPEGAGGYEQYF
DNA: TGTGCCAGCAGCCCCGAGGGAGCGGGGGGTTACGAGCAGTACTTC

D: .
size: many
J: TRBJ1-6
V: TRBV5-1
CDR3: CASSSDSYNSPLHF
DNA: TGCGCCAGCAGCTCGGACAGTTATAATTCACCCCTCCACTTT

D: .
size: many
J: TRBJ1-1
V: TRBV28
CDR3: CASSTPLSEAFF
DNA: TGTGCCAGCAGTACCCCGCTGTCGGAAGCTTTCTTT

D: TRBD1
size: .
J: TRBJ2-2
V: TRBV5-1
CDR3: CASSLEGQGANTGELFF
DNA: TGCGCCAGCAGCTTGGAAGGACAGGGGGCGAACACCGGGGAGCTGTTTTTT

D: TRBD1
size: many
J: TRBJ1-6
V: TRBV5-1
CDR3: CASSFDTGGRSPLHF
DNA: TGCGCCAGCAGCTTCGATACAGGGGGCCGATCACCCCTCCACTTT

D: .
size: .
J: TRBJ1-5
V: TRBV24-1
CDR3: CATRFRGQPQHF
DNA: TGTGCCACCAGGTTTAGGGGTCAGCCCCAGCATTTT

D: .
size: .
J: TRBJ1-1
V: TRBV4-1
CDR3: CASSQEILGVRGRENTEAFF
DNA: TGCGCCAGCAGCCAAGAAATTTTAGGAGTTCGGGGCAGGGAGAACACTGAAGCTTTCTTT

D: .
size: .
J: TRBJ2-2
V: TRBV6-1
CDR3: CASKSGWGTGELFF
DNA: TGTGCCAGCAAGTCCGGGTGGGGGACCGGGGAGCTGTTTTTT